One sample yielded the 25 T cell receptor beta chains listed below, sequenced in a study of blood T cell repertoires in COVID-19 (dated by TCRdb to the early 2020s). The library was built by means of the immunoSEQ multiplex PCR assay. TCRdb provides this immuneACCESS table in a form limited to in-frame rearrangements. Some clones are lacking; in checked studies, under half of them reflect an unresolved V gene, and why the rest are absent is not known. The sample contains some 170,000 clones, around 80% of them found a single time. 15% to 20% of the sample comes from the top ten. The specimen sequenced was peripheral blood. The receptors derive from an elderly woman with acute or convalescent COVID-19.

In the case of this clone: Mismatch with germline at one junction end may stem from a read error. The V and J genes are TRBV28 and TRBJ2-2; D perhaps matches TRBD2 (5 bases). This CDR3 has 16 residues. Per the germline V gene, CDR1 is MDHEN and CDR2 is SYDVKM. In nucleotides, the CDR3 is TGTGCCAGCAGTCGGGCCCTCGATGAGGCACACCGGGGAGCTGTTTTT. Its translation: CASSRALDEAHRGAVF.

The CDR3 region is CASSRRGQGNTDTQYF. The CDR3 DNA sequence: TGTGCCAGCAGTAGAAGGGGACAGGGGAACACAGATACGCAGTATTTT. The genes are TRBV2 and TRBJ2-3; 10 nucleotides align to TRBD1. Germline CDR1 is SNHLY and CDR2 is FYNNEI. The CDR3 totals 16 residues. Losses at the gene ends were 5 bases for V and 2 bases for J; bases not matched to a gene: 7.

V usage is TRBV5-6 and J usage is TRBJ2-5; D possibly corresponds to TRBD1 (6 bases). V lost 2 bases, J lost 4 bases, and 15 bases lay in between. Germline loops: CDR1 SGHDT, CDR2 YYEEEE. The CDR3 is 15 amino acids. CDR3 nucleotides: TGTGCCAGCAGCTTTACAGGGAGAGGGGTAGAGACCCAGTACTTC. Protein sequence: CASSFTGRGVETQYF.

CDR3 sequence reads: CASKQGNTIYF. The CDR3 coding sequence is TGTGCCAGCAAACAGGGAAACACCATATATTTT. J is TRBJ1-3 and V is TRBV6-5; D not resolved. V was trimmed by 7 bases and J by 4 bases, leaving 5 bases between them. Germline CDR1 reads MNHEY; CDR2 reads SVGAGI. This CDR3 contains 11 residues.

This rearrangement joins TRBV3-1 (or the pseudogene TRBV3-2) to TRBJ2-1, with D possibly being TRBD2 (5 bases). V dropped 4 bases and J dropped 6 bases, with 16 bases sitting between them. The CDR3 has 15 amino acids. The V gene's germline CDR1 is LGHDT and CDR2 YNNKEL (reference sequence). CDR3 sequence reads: CASSPPASSLNEQFF. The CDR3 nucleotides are TGTGCCAGCAGCCCCCCGGCCTCTAGCCTCAATGAGCAGTTCTTC.

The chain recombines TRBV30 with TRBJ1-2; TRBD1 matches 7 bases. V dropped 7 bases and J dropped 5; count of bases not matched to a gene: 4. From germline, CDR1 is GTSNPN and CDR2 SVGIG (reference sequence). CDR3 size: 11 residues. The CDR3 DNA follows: TGTGCCTTTGGGGACAGTTATGGCTACACCTTC. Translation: CAFGDSYGYTF.

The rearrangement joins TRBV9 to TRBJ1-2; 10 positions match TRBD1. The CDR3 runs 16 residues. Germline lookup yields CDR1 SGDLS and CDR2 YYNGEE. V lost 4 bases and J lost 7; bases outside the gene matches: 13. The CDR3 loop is CASSSRTGQGVSGYTF. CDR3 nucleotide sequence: TGTGCCAGCAGCTCCAGGACCGGACAGGGGGTCTCTGGCTACACCTTC. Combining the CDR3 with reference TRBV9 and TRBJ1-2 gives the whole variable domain DSGVTQTPKHLITATGQRVTLRCSPRSGDLSVYWYQQSLDQGLQFLIQYYNGEERAKGNILERFSAQQFPDLHSELNLSSLELGDSALYFCASSSRTGQGVSGYTFGSGTRLTVV.

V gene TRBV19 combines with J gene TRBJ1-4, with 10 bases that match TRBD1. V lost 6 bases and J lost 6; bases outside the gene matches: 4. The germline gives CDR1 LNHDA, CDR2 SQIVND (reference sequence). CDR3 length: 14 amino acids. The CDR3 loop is CASSRQGAYEKLFF. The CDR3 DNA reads TGTGCCAGTAGCAGACAGGGGGCGTATGAAAAACTGTTTTTT.

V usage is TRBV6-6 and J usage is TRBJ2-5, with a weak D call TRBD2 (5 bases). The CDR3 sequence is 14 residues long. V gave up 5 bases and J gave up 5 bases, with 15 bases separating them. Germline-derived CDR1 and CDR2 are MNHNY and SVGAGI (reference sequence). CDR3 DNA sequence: TGTGCCAGCAGTCAACACCGTGCGGGCGAGACCCAGTACTTC. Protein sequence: CASSQHRAGETQYF.

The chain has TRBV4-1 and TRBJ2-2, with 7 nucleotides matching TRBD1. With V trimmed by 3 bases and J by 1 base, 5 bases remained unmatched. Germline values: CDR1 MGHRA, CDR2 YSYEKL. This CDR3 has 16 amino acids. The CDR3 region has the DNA TGCGCCAGCAGCCAGCGAGACAGGGTGAACACCGGGGAGCTGTTTTTT. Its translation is CASSQRDRVNTGELFF.

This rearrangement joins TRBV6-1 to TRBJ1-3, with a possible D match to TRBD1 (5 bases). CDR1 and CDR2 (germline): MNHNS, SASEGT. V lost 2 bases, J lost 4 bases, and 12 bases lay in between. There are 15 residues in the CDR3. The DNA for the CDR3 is TGTGCCAGCAGTGAATTTGACAGCATAGGAAACACCATATATTTT. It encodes CASSEFDSIGNTIYF.

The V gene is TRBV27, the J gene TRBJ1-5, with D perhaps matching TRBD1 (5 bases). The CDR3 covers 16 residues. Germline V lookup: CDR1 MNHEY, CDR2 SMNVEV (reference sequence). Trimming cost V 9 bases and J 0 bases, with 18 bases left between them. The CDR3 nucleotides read TGTGCCAGAGAACTCGGGACTCTGCATAGCAATCAGCCCCAGCATTTT. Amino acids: CARELGTLHSNQPQHF.

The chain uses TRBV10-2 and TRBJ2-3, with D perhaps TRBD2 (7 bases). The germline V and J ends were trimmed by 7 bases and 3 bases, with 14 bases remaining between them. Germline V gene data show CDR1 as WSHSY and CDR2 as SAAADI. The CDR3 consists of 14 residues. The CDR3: CASKVGGRTDTQYF. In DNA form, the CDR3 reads TGCGCCAGCAAGGTGGGGGGGCGTACAGATACGCAGTATTTT.

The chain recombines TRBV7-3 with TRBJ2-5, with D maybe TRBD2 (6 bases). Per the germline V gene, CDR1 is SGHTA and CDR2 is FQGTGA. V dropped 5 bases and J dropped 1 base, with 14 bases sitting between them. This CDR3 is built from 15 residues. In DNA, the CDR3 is TGTGCCAGCAGCGCAAGGCCGGGACTCCAAGAGACCCAGTACTTC. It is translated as CASSARPGLQETQYF.

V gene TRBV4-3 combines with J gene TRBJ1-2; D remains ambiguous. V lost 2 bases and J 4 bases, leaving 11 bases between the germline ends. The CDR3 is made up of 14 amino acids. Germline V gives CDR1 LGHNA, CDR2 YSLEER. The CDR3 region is CASSQSNSIYGYTF. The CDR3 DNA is TGCGCCAGCAGCCAAAGCAATTCCATCTATGGCTACACCTTC.

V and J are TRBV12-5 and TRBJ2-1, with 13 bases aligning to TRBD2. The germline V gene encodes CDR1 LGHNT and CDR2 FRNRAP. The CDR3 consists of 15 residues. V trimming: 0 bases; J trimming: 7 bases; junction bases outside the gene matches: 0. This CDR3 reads CASGLVLAGGNEQFF. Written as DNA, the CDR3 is TGTGCTAGTGGTTTGGTACTAGCGGGGGGGAATGAGCAGTTCTTC.

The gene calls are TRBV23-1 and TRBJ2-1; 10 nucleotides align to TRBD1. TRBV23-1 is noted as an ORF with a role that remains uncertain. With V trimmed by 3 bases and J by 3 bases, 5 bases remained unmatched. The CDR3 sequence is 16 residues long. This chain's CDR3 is CASSHPDRGFYNEQFF. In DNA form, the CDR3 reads TGCGCCAGCAGTCACCCGGACAGGGGGTTCTACAATGAGCAGTTCTTC.

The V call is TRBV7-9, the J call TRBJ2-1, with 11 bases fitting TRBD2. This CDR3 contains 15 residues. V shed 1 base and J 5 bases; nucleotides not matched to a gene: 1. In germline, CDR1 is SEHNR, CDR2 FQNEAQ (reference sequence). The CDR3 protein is CASSLGLAGHNEQFF. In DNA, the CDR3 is TGTGCCAGCAGCTTAGGACTAGCGGGGCACAATGAGCAGTTCTTC.

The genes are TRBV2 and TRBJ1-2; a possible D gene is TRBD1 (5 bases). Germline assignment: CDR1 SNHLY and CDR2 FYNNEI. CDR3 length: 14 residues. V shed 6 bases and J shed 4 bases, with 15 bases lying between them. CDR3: CASRVADRAYGYTF. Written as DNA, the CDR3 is TGTGCCAGCAGAGTCGCAGACAGAGCCTATGGCTACACCTTC.

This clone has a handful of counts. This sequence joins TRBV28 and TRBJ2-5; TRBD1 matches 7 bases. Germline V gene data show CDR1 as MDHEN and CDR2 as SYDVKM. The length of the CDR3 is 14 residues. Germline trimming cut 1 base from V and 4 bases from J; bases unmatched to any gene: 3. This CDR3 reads CASSLFTGAETQYF. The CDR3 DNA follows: TGTGCCAGCAGTTTATTTACAGGGGCAGAGACCCAGTACTTC.

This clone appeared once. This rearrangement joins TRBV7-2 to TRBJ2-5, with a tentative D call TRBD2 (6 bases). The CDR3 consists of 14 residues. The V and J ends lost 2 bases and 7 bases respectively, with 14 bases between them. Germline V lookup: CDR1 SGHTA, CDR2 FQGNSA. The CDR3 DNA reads TGTGCCAGCAGCTTAACCAGATCAGCGGGGACCCAGTACTTC. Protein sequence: CASSLTRSAGTQYF.

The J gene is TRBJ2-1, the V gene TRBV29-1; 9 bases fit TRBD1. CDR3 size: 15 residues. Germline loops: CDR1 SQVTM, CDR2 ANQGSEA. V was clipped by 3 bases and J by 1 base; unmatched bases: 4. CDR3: CSVDPGQGSYNEQFF. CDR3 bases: TGCAGCGTTGACCCCGGACAGGGGTCCTACAATGAGCAGTTCTTC.

Here the CDR3 DNA reads TGTGCCAGCAGCTTACTAGCTTCCCAAGAGACCCAGTACTTC. Translated, it gives CASSLLASQETQYF. This chain joins TRBV5-5 and TRBJ2-5, with a possible D match to TRBD2 (6 bases). The ends were cut back, 2 bases at V and 1 base at J, with 9 bases in the middle. Germline V gene lookup returns CDR1 SGHKS and CDR2 YYEKEE (reference sequence). This CDR3 comprises 14 residues.

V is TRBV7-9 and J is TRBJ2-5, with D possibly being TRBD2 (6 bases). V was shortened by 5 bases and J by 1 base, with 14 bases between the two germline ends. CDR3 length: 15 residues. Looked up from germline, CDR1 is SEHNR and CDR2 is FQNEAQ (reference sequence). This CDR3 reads CASSAPGGVQETQYF. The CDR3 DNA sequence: TGTGCCAGCAGCGCACCCGGAGGGGTCCAAGAGACCCAGTACTTC.

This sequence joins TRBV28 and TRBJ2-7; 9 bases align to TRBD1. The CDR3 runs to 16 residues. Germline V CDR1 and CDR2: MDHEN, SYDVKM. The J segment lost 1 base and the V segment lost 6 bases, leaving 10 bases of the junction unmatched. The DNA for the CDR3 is TGTGCCAGCAGCCGTAACCCGGGACAGGGATCCTACGAGCAGTACTTC. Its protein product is CASSRNPGQGSYEQYF. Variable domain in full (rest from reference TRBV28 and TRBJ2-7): DVKVTQSSRYLVKRTGEKVFLECVQDMDHENMFWYRQDPGLGLRLIYFSYDVKMKEKGDIPEGYSVSREKKERFSLILESASTNQTSMYLCASSRNPGQGSYEQYFGPGTRLTVT.